This passage covers 25 T cell receptor beta chains from one sample sequenced in a study of shared clonotypes between healthy human individuals. Here immunoSEQ multiplex PCR was the method, and the copy in TCRdb shows in-frame clones only, minus some. The table includes about 700,000 clones, roughly 70% detected once. Sequences were obtained from memory CD4+ T cells sorted from blood. Subset noted: CD45RA-negative fraction. These receptors were collected from a woman in her twenties or thirties in good health.

This clone came up a few times. The V and J genes are TRBV29-1 and TRBJ1-2; D not resolved. Germline V gives CDR1 SQVTM, CDR2 ANQGSEA. The CDR3 totals 14 residues. Trimming removed 0 bases at V and 2 bases at J, with 10 bases between. In DNA form, the CDR3 reads TGCAGCGTTGAAGATCCGGGAGAGAACTATGGCTACACCTTC. It translates to CSVEDPGENYGYTF.

The chain joins TRBV5-1 to TRBJ2-1; tentative D call: TRBD2 (6 bases). V was trimmed by 8 bases and J by 9 bases, leaving 12 bases between them. The CDR3 has 11 residues. The germline CDR1 and CDR2 sequences are SGHRS and YFSETQ. The CDR3 DNA reads as TGCGCCAGTCAACGGGAGATTGAGCAGTTCTTC. This encodes CASQREIEQFF.

The chain employs TRBV6-1 and TRBJ1-1; D gene ambiguous. There are 15 residues in the CDR3. Germline CDR1 MNHNS, CDR2 SASEGT. Trimming took off 3 bases at V and 0 bases at J, with 11 bases between the two ends. The CDR3 reads CASSDVGSLNTEAFF. CDR3 in DNA: TGTGCCAGCAGTGATGTTGGAAGTCTGAACACTGAAGCTTTCTTT.

V and J are TRBV7-9 and TRBJ1-4; 8 nucleotides align to TRBD1. Germline loops: CDR1 SEHNR, CDR2 FQNEAQ (reference sequence). This CDR3 is 13 amino acids long. Trimming at V came to 6 bases and at J to 7 bases, leaving 4 bases not matched to a gene. The CDR3 sequence is CASRTGVAEKLFF. In nucleotides, the CDR3 is TGTGCCAGCAGGACAGGGGTGGCTGAAAAACTGTTTTTT. Based on the CDR3 plus reference TRBV7-9 and TRBJ1-4, the full variable domain is DTGVSQNPRHKITKRGQNVTFRCDPISEHNRLYWYRQTLGQGPEFLTYFQNEAQLEKSRLLSDRFSAERPKGSFSTLEIQRTEQGDSAMYLCASRTGVAEKLFFGSGTQLSVL.

The rearrangement uses TRBV30 and TRBJ2-7; D not resolved. The V and J ends lost 4 bases and 7 bases respectively, with 14 bases between them. The CDR3 has 12 amino acids. From germline, CDR1 is GTSNPN and CDR2 SVGIG (reference sequence). CDR3 loop: CAWKRWGAEQYF. CDR3 in DNA: TGTGCCTGGAAACGTTGGGGTGCGGAGCAGTACTTC.

V usage is TRBV6-5 and J usage is TRBJ2-7, with 7 bases identical to TRBD2. From germline, CDR1 is MNHEY and CDR2 SVGAGI. Unmatched junction bases numbered 9, after V lost 0 bases and J lost 4 bases. This CDR3 spans 16 amino acids. The CDR3 sequence is CASSYSSSGSFYEQYF. CDR3 sequence (DNA): TGTGCCAGCAGTTACTCGTCTAGCGGATCTTTTTACGAGCAGTACTTC.

The V gene is TRBV4-1, the J gene TRBJ2-7; possible D gene TRBD1, 5 bases. Germline V gives CDR1 MGHRA, CDR2 YSYEKL. There are 16 residues in the CDR3. V lost 0 bases and J lost 4, with 16 bases in between. The CDR3 region is CASSQDPSAGQYEQYF. CDR3 DNA sequence: TGCGCCAGCAGCCAAGATCCTTCGGCAGGGCAATACGAGCAGTACTTC.

The V gene is TRBV7-2, the J gene TRBJ1-2; no clear D gene. CDR1 is SGHTA, CDR2 FQGNSA, per germline. The CDR3 spans 13 residues. V shed 5 bases and J shed 4 bases, with 11 bases lying between them. This CDR3 is CASSQKGIYGYTF. CDR3 bases: TGTGCCAGCAGCCAAAAAGGGATCTATGGCTACACCTTC.

The V call is TRBV5-1, the J call TRBJ2-7; TRBD1 matches at 7 bases. Per germline, CDR1 SGHRS and CDR2 YFSETQ. The CDR3 is made up of 12 amino acids. V shed 6 bases and J 3 bases; nucleotides not matched to a gene: 3. For the CDR3, the DNA is TGCGCCAGCACCGGGACAGACTACGAGCAGTACTTC. It yields the protein CASTGTDYEQYF.

The V gene is TRBV28, the J gene TRBJ2-1; D assignment may be TRBD1 or TRBD2 (5 bases each). This CDR3 is built from 14 residues. Germline-derived CDR1 and CDR2 are MDHEN and SYDVKM. V lost 7 bases and J 5 bases, leaving 15 bases between the germline ends. CDR3 loop: CASNGQGVHNEQFF. CDR3 in DNA: TGTGCCAGCAATGGGCAGGGAGTGCACAATGAGCAGTTCTTC.

The chain links TRBV2 to TRBJ1-5; D is possibly TRBD1 (5 bases). V was shortened by 7 bases and J by 3 bases, with 10 bases between the two germline ends. Germline CDR1 and CDR2: SNHLY and FYNNEI. This CDR3 has 13 amino acids. Here the CDR3 reads CASKGQNNQPQHF. Written as DNA, the CDR3 is TGTGCCAGCAAGGGGCAGAACAATCAGCCCCAGCATTTT.

The chain combines TRBV5-1 with TRBJ1-2; unclear D gene. Germline CDR1 reads SGHRS; CDR2 reads YFSETQ. The CDR3 length is 13 residues. Between the trimmed V and J ends, which lost 2 bases and 5 bases, there was a span of 10 bases. CDR3 region: CASSFNTGYGYTF. Written as DNA, the CDR3 is TGCGCCAGCAGCTTTAACACGGGGTATGGCTACACCTTC.

There are many counts of this clone. The sample has other DNA sequences that encode this CDR3 too. V is TRBV28 and J is TRBJ1-1, with a tentative D call TRBD1 (5 bases). This CDR3 has 15 residues. V lost 1 base and J lost 1, with 10 bases in between. Germline CDR1 MDHEN, CDR2 SYDVKM. In DNA form, the CDR3 reads TGTGCCAGCAGTTTATACAGGCCTGGGAACACTGAAGCTTTCTTT. Its translation is CASSLYRPGNTEAFF.

CDR3 DNA: TGTGCCTGGAGCCGACAGGGACTTTCCGGATACAATGAGCAGTTCTTC. Translated, it gives CAWSRQGLSGYNEQFF. The chain carries TRBV30 and TRBJ2-1, with D possibly being TRBD1 (7 bases). V shed 3 bases and J shed 4 bases, with 19 bases lying between them. The CDR3 extends over 16 amino acids. Germline-derived CDR1 and CDR2 are GTSNPN and SVGIG (reference sequence).

The V gene is TRBV6-1, the J gene TRBJ2-7; the D gene is possibly TRBD1 (5 bases). Per the germline V gene, CDR1 is MNHNS and CDR2 is SASEGT. This CDR3 is 13 amino acids long. Trimming took off 8 bases at V and 2 bases at J, with 13 bases between the two ends. This CDR3 reads CASEARETYEQYF. For the CDR3, the DNA is TGTGCCAGCGAGGCCAGGGAAACCTACGAGCAGTACTTC.

The chain combines TRBV5-6 with TRBJ2-6; D tentatively reads TRBD1 or TRBD2 (6 bases each). In germline, CDR1 is SGHDT, CDR2 YYEEEE. The CDR3 runs to 17 residues. Between the trimmed V and J ends, which lost 0 bases and 2 bases, there was a span of 12 bases. DNA of the CDR3: TGTGCCAGCAGCTTGGTTGATAGGGGGGCTGGGGCCAACGTCCTGACTTTC. Translating it yields CASSLVDRGAGANVLTF.

This clone showed up just a few times. The genes are TRBV27 and TRBJ2-1; TRBD2 matches 7 bases. The germline CDR1 and CDR2 sequences are MNHEY and SMNVEV (reference sequence). The ends lost 4 bases at V and 2 bases at J; junction bases unmatched: 8. CDR3 length: 16 residues. CDR3 residues: CASSWGGSRTYNEQFF. DNA of the CDR3: TGTGCCAGCAGTTGGGGGGGTTCCCGGACCTACAATGAGCAGTTCTTC.

V and J are TRBV18 and TRBJ2-3; D might be TRBD2 (6 bases). V lost 3 bases, J lost 4 bases, and 17 bases lay in between. CDR3 length: 16 residues. In germline, CDR1 is KGHSH, CDR2 LQKENI. CDR3 loop: CASSPRAGGGADTQYF. The CDR3 DNA reads as TGTGCCAGCTCACCCCGTGCCGGGGGTGGGGCAGATACGCAGTATTTT.

This clone was picked up one time. The chain links TRBV6-1 to TRBJ1-2, with 7 bases aligning to TRBD1. V gave up 2 bases and J gave up 3 bases; unmatched junction bases: 3. Germline V lookup: CDR1 MNHNS, CDR2 SASEGT. The CDR3 loop spans 14 amino acids. The CDR3 sequence is CASSEQGGHYGYTF. The CDR3 nucleotides are TGTGCCAGCAGTGAACAGGGGGGACACTATGGCTACACCTTC.

V usage is TRBV5-1 and J usage is TRBJ1-2; unclear D gene. This CDR3 is 15 amino acids long. Trimming pared 4 bases from V and 3 bases from J, leaving 16 bases between. The V gene's germline CDR1 is SGHRS and CDR2 YFSETQ. Written as DNA, the CDR3 is TGCGCCAGCAGCCCTCAAGGCCTGGGAGACTATGGCTACACCTTC. Protein: CASSPQGLGDYGYTF.

This clone was counted a few times. CDR3 in amino acids: CASSPWTSGRFSEQFF. In DNA form, the CDR3 reads TGTGCCAGCAGCCCATGGACTAGCGGGAGGTTCAGTGAGCAGTTCTTC. V gene TRBV11-2 combines with J gene TRBJ2-1; 14 nucleotides match TRBD2. Per germline, CDR1 SGHAT and CDR2 FQNNGV. The CDR3 extends over 16 amino acids. V lost 5 bases and J lost 9; bases outside the gene matches: 9.

The gene calls are TRBV19 and TRBJ1-5, with 8 bases lining up with TRBD1. This CDR3 comprises 16 residues. V shed 5 bases, J shed 7 bases, and the junction held 13 bases outside the gene matches. The V gene's germline CDR1 is LNHDA and CDR2 SQIVND (reference sequence). CDR3 amino acids: CASSPRRTGLGQPQHF. CDR3 bases: TGTGCCAGTAGTCCCCGCCGGACAGGGTTAGGGCAGCCCCAGCATTTT. Based on the CDR3 plus reference TRBV19 and TRBJ1-5, the full variable domain is DGGITQSPKYLFRKEGQNVTLSCEQNLNHDAMYWYRQDPGQGLRLIYYSQIVNDFQKGDIAEGYSVSREKKESFPLTVTSAQKNPTAFYLCASSPRRTGLGQPQHFGDGTRLSIL.

The J gene is TRBJ1-5, the V gene TRBV25-1, with 7 positions matching TRBD1. Trimming at V came to 4 bases and at J to 4 bases, leaving 7 bases not matched to a gene. The CDR3 covers 15 residues. Germline loops: CDR1 MGHDK, CDR2 SYGVNS. DNA for the CDR3: TGTGCCAGCAGTGGCCCGGACAGGCGGAATCAGCCCCAGCATTTT. Protein product: CASSGPDRRNQPQHF.

CDR3 sequence reads: CSVRGQGLSGELFF. The CDR3 DNA sequence: TGCAGCGTTAGGGGACAGGGGTTGAGCGGGGAGCTGTTTTTT. V is TRBV29-1 and J is TRBJ2-2; 10 nucleotides match TRBD1. V trimming: 5 bases; J trimming: 7 bases; junction bases outside the gene matches: 7. CDR3 size: 14 residues. Germline V CDR1 and CDR2: SQVTM, ANQGSEA.

This chain connects TRBV4-1 to TRBJ1-1; perhaps TRBD1 as D (6 bases). The CDR3 contains 17 residues. Germline assignment: CDR1 MGHRA and CDR2 YSYEKL. Trimming pared 0 bases from V and 1 base from J, leaving 15 bases between. CDR3 bases: TGCGCCAGCAGCCAAGATCGGGTGACAGGCGCGAACACTGAAGCTTTCTTT. Its protein product is CASSQDRVTGANTEAFF.